This T cell receptor (beta chain) came from a study of early T cells in non-severe SARS-CoV-2 infection. This CDR3 is built from 18 residues. V trimming: 4 bases; J trimming: 0 bases; junction bases outside the gene matches: 8. The germline V gene has CDR1 LGHNA and CDR2 YSLEER. Each single cDNA molecule received a unique molecular identifier. Using its own MiXCR run on the 5' RACE reads, TCRdb lists one record per CDR3 protein. The sample has over 95,000 distinct CDR3 sequences; around 17% are singletons. The TCR sequence derives from an adult who was a healthcare worker with PCR-confirmed SARS-CoV-2 infection or an uninfected control (not recorded which). The V and J genes are TRBV4-3 and TRBJ2-1; 11 bases fit TRBD2. The sequenced material came from whole blood. CDR3: CASSPMGLAESSYNEQFF. For the CDR3, the DNA is TGCGCCAGCAGCCCGATGGGACTAGCGGAGTCCTCCTACAATGAGCAGTTCTTC.